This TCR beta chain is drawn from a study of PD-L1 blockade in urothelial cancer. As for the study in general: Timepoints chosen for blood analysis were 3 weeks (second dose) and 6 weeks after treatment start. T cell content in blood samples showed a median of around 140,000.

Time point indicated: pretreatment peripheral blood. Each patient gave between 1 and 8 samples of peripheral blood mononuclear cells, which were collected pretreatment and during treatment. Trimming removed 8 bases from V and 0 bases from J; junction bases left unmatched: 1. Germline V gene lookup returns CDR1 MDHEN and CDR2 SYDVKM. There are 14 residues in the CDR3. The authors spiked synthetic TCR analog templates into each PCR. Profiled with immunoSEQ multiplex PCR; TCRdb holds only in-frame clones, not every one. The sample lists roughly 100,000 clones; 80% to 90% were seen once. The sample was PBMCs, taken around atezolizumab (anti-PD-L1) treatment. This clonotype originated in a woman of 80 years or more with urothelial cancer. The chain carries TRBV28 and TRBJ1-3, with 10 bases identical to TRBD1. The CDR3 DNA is TGTGCCAGCGGGACAGGGGCCTCTGGAAACACCATATATTTT. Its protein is CASGTGASGNTIYF.